This passage covers 8 T cell receptor beta chains from one sample sequenced in a study of cytomegalovirus exposure and HLA in healthy donors. PCR involved 60 Vbeta and 13 Jbeta primers. Repertoires were generated with immunoSEQ multiplex PCR, while TCRdb's copy carries only in-frame clones and drops some. This sample has around 100,000 clones, with 73% found just once. The sequencing sample was made of PBMCs. The receptors originated from a man aged 35 to 55 in good health and CMV-seronegative.

The chain is built from TRBV9 and TRBJ2-7; D might be TRBD1 (6 bases). Germline lookup yields CDR1 SGDLS and CDR2 YYNGEE. Trimming took 0 bases from V and 0 from J, leaving 10 bases between them. The CDR3 sequence is 15 residues long. The CDR3 here is CASSVGPGASYEQYF. CDR3 bases: TGTGCCAGCAGCGTAGGACCAGGGGCCTCCTACGAGCAGTACTTC.

The chain carries TRBV29-1 and TRBJ2-3; weak D call: TRBD1 (6 bases). Germline CDR1 SQVTM, CDR2 ANQGSEA. This CDR3 contains 14 residues. Trimming stripped 7 bases from V and 0 bases from J, with 14 bases between. CDR3 DNA: TGCAGCGCTACCGGGACAAGAAGCACAGATACGCAGTATTTT. This codes for CSATGTRSTDTQYF.

This rearrangement joins TRBV6-1 to TRBJ2-5; TRBD1 is a possible D gene (5 bases). Per germline, CDR1 MNHNS and CDR2 SASEGT. V lost 3 bases, J lost 2 bases, and 13 bases lay in between. This CDR3 is 15 amino acids long. CDR3 protein: CASSEFQGIQETQYF. In nucleotides, the CDR3 is TGTGCCAGCAGTGAGTTCCAGGGCATTCAAGAGACCCAGTACTTC.

This clone was seen a few times. The V and J genes are TRBV2 and TRBJ1-5; the match to TRBD1 covers 7 bases. The CDR3 contains 16 residues. From germline, CDR1 is SNHLY and CDR2 FYNNEI. Losses at the gene ends were 6 bases for V and 0 bases for J; bases not matched to a gene: 8. The CDR3 loop reads CASRAGTEYSNQPQHF. The CDR3 bases are TGTGCCAGCAGGGCCGGGACAGAGTATAGCAATCAGCCCCAGCATTTT.

This clone was detected only a few times. This rearrangement joins TRBV6-1 to TRBJ2-5, with TRBD1 matching over 11 bases. Unmatched junction bases numbered 2, after V lost 3 bases and J lost 2 bases. Germline V lookup: CDR1 MNHNS, CDR2 SASEGT. This CDR3 is 15 amino acids long. Here the CDR3 DNA reads TGTGCCAGCAGTGAGGACAGGGGGCAACAAGAGACCCAGTACTTC. Translating gives CASSEDRGQQETQYF.

This clone appeared once. V gene TRBV7-3 combines with J gene TRBJ1-4; D is undetermined. Germline V CDR1 and CDR2: SGHTA, FQGTGA. This CDR3 comprises 14 residues. Trimming took off 4 bases at V and 3 bases at J, with 9 bases between the two ends. For the CDR3, the DNA is TGTGCCAGCAGCTGCGAGCGGGCTAATGAAAAACTGTTTTTT. Its translation is CASSCERANEKLFF.

V is TRBV5-1 and J is TRBJ2-3, with D tentatively TRBD2 (6 bases). This CDR3 spans 13 amino acids. The germline V gene has CDR1 SGHRS and CDR2 YFSETQ. The V gene lost 4 bases and the J gene lost 4 bases, with 10 bases spanning the gap. CDR3: CASSVSGPDTQYF. CDR3 nucleotides: TGCGCCAGCAGCGTTAGCGGCCCAGATACGCAGTATTTT.

The V call is TRBV7-2, the J call TRBJ1-1, with D perhaps matching TRBD1 (5 bases). V lost 3 bases to trimming and J lost 6 bases, with 20 bases between them. CDR1 and CDR2 from the germline V gene are SGHTA and FQGNSA. CDR3 length: 16 residues. Here the CDR3 reads CASSFSSVQGGSEAFF. The CDR3 DNA sequence: TGTGCCAGCAGCTTTAGTTCAGTCCAGGGAGGGTCTGAAGCTTTCTTT.